Described below is a single T cell receptor beta chain sequence and its context. The protocol was immunoSEQ multiplex PCR, while the TCRdb copy is restricted to in-frame clones and leaves out a portion. The profile shows roughly 180,000 clones, more than 65% of them singletons. These data belong to a study of blood T cell repertoires in COVID-19. Overall study: Nucleic acid was either cDNA or gDNA, and it came from T cells, B-cell-depleted T cells, or PBMCs.

Recruitment covered 25 or so US areas and drew participants whose ages spanned roughly 18 to 100 years. Participant-given clinical history determined each cohort assignment. The CDR3 runs 13 residues. Germline-derived CDR1 and CDR2 are DFQATT and SNEGSKA (reference sequence). With 3 bases removed from V and 3 bases from J, the gap between germline ends came to 11 bases. The sequenced sample consisted of PBMCs or T cells enriched from blood (not recorded which). The source of this sequence is a woman between 35 and 50 years old with acute COVID-19. The rearrangement links TRBV20-1 to TRBJ1-2, with D tentatively TRBD1 (5 bases). This CDR3 reads CSASPDSHYGYTF. The CDR3 DNA follows: TGCAGTGCTAGTCCCGACAGCCACTATGGCTACACCTTC.